This section outlines one T cell receptor beta chain sequence together with its context. Its specific antigen is unknown. No much larger clonotype is one base removed from it; base qualities were not supplied. This entry comes from a study of blood T cell repertoires in COVID-19 (dated by TCRdb to 2018 to 2021). Background for the entire study: Samples covering the acute and convalescent phases of COVID-19 were provided by collaborators in the United States, Italy and Spain. The prospective study material was composed of cDNA or gDNA derived from T cells, B-cell-depleted T cells, or PBMCs. The dataset comprised deeply sampled blood TCRbeta repertoires from subjects exposed to, actively infected with, or recovered from COVID-19. The repertoires were released in a freely available public database meant as a resource for research on the immune response to SARS-CoV-2. The samples were drawn from the first 160 participants of the ongoing ImmuneRACE study and from 1,254 subjects provided by 6 global collaborators. A de-identified subject ID, COVID-19 status, age in years and sex were almost always included in the sample metadata. Where available, HLA class I and class II types were taken from metadata supplied by the sample provider and were not determined by assay-based typing. Study-wide findings and limitations: How much clinical and demographic metadata was included differed by source and by participant, and the metadata was provided uncurated.

Enrolling through a virtual design, the prospective study's participants ranged in age from roughly 18 to 95 years and lived across 24 United States geographic areas. In the prospective study, cohorts were assigned on the basis of participant-reported clinical history obtained from a screening survey and a study questionnaire. Mobile phlebotomists in the prospective study collected whole blood, serum and a nasopharyngeal or oropharyngeal swab from every participant. Over an approximately two-month period, participants in the prospective study had the option of providing additional blood draws and questionnaires. Blood samples from the prospective study were shipped frozen or at room temperature prior to DNA extraction. TCRbeta CDR3 regions were amplified from genomic DNA by means of the immunoSEQ Assay, a bias-controlled multiplex PCR. As for the original processing: The number of nucleated cells in each sample was estimated from the amplification of reference gene primers within the assay. To quantify the absolute abundance of each unique TCRbeta CDR3 rearrangement, sequence reads were collapsed and filtered. For each sample, productive Simpson clonality was calculated as the square root of Simpson's diversity index over productive rearrangements. The source is immuneACCESS, and TCRdb retained only in-frame sequences with V and J called. Part of the clones is not carried over; for the studies checked, unresolved V genes explain less than half of this, and the remainder is unexplained. The V and J calls and the clone size are those of that table, but D and trimming were determined from the DNA. For this sample the table gives 210,000 or so clones, of which more than 75% were detected only once. The ten largest clones take up 7.4% of the sample.

The CDR3, from cysteine to phenylalanine, totals 15 residues. The sequence is cut down to CDR3 DNA, 45 bases in frame from base 1. Germline trimming: 5 bases from V, 0 bases from J; junction bases outside gene matches: 5. CDR1 and CDR2 are drawn from the germline V gene (reference sequence): LNHDA, SQIVND. The chain employs TRBV19 and TRBJ2-7; TRBD2 lines up with 9 middle nucleotides. This receptor was taken from a woman aged 40 to 50 with acute COVID-19. The material sequenced was PBMCs or T cells enriched from blood (not recorded which). The sequenced DNA is TGTGCCAGTAGTGAGATAGCGGGAGTCTCCTACGAGCAGTACTTC. Translated, this is CASSEIAGVSYEQYF.